What follows are 25 T cell receptor beta chains derived from one specimen sequenced in a study of blood T cell repertoires in COVID-19. Measured with immunoSEQ multiplex PCR; TCRdb has only the in-frame clones, and not every one. Counted here are 200,000 to 300,000 clones, approximately 89% occurring once; the ten biggest clones make up approximately 2.3%. Sequencing was performed on peripheral blood. These receptors were taken from a woman in her fifties or sixties with acute or convalescent COVID-19.

In this sample, this clone turned up once. The rearrangement links TRBV28 to TRBJ1-1, with D uncertain. V shed 5 bases and J shed 7 bases, with 11 bases lying between them. Germline-derived CDR1 and CDR2 are MDHEN and SYDVKM. The CDR3 contains 12 residues. The chain's CDR3 is CASSLLRSEAFF. CDR3 coding DNA: TGTGCCAGCAGTCTCCTGAGGAGTGAAGCTTTCTTT.

The chain carries TRBV5-1 and TRBJ2-7, with 7 positions matching TRBD1. Losses at the gene ends were 3 bases for V and 3 bases for J; bases not matched to a gene: 12. The CDR3 is made up of 16 amino acids. The germline CDR1 and CDR2 sequences are SGHRS and YFSETQ. The CDR3 DNA reads TGCGCCAGCAGCTATTACCCGGGACAGTTCAACTACGAGCAGTACTTC. As protein: CASSYYPGQFNYEQYF.

This chain connects TRBV24-1 to TRBJ2-1; 12 bases fit TRBD2. Germline V gene lookup returns CDR1 KGHDR and CDR2 SFDVKD. There are 17 residues in the CDR3. With 3 bases clipped from V and 7 bases from J, the junction kept 9 bases outside the gene matches. The CDR3 DNA follows: TGTGCCACCAGTGATCACTTAGGACTAGCGGGATTGAATGAGCAGTTCTTC. Translated, it gives CATSDHLGLAGLNEQFF.

This clone came up a few times. The genes are TRBV19 and TRBJ1-1; 9 nucleotides agree with TRBD1. The CDR3 spans 15 residues. Germline-derived CDR1 and CDR2 are LNHDA and SQIVND (reference sequence). V lost 3 bases, J lost 7 bases, and 9 bases stayed unmatched. The CDR3 region is CASSIGVGQGDEAFF. The CDR3 DNA sequence: TGTGCCAGTAGTATTGGAGTGGGACAGGGTGATGAAGCTTTCTTT.

V gene TRBV11-2 combines with J gene TRBJ1-2, with TRBD1 matching over 10 bases. Trimming at V came to 4 bases and at J to 4 bases, leaving 6 bases not matched to a gene. The CDR3 is 15 amino acids. Germline V gene lookup returns CDR1 SGHAT and CDR2 FQNNGV. The DNA of the CDR3 is TGTGCCAGCAGCTACACCGGGACAGGGGCCTATGGCTACACCTTC. It codes for CASSYTGTGAYGYTF.

This clone was observed once. The chain has TRBV7-2 and TRBJ1-6; 10 nucleotides line up with TRBD1. CDR1 and CDR2 (germline): SGHTA, FQGNSA. The V gene end was trimmed by 3 bases and the J gene end by 14 bases; junction bases not matched to a gene: 7. The CDR3 is 14 residues long. The CDR3 sequence: CASSFGTGERSLHF. DNA for the CDR3: TGTGCCAGCAGCTTCGGGACAGGGGAAAGGTCCCTCCACTTT. Drawing the rest from reference TRBV7-2 and TRBJ1-6, the complete variable domain is GAGVSQSPSNKVTEKGKDVELRCDPISGHTALYWYRQSLGQGLEFLIYFQGNSAPDKSGLPSDRFSAERTGGSVSTLTIQRTQQEDSAVYLCASSFGTGERSLHFGNGTRLTVT.

The chain is built from TRBV19 and TRBJ2-5, with 7 bases lining up with TRBD2. This CDR3 spans 16 amino acids. CDR1 and CDR2 (germline): LNHDA, SQIVND (reference sequence). With 6 bases clipped from V and 4 bases from J, the junction kept 14 bases outside the gene matches. The CDR3 reads CASSQGTREFGETQYF. The DNA of the CDR3 is TGTGCCAGTAGCCAAGGGACGCGGGAGTTTGGAGAGACCCAGTACTTC.

This clone is a singleton in its sample. The chain employs TRBV28 and TRBJ1-3, with D hard to call. Trimming stripped 5 bases from V and 3 bases from J, with 17 bases between. Per the germline V gene, CDR1 is MDHEN and CDR2 is SYDVKM. The CDR3 is made up of 16 amino acids. The CDR3 nucleotides read TGTGCCAGCAGTCCCGTTAATCCCAGGCGTGGAAACACCATATATTTT. The encoded protein is CASSPVNPRRGNTIYF.

The chain employs TRBV29-1 and TRBJ1-1, with D hard to call. Germline loops: CDR1 SQVTM, CDR2 ANQGSEA. The V end lost 4 bases, the J end lost 0 bases, and 6 bases lay between the germline ends. This CDR3 contains 12 residues. Written as DNA, the CDR3 is TGCAGCGTTGGACAAATGAACACTGAAGCTTTCTTT. It encodes CSVGQMNTEAFF. Drawing the rest from reference TRBV29-1 and TRBJ1-1, the complete variable domain is SAVISQKPSRDICQRGTSLTIQCQVDSQVTMMFWYRQQPGQSLTLIATANQGSEATYESGFVIDKFPISRPNLTFSTLTVSNMSPEDSSIYLCSVGQMNTEAFFGQGTRLTVV.

The chain uses TRBV18 and TRBJ2-1; tentative D call: TRBD1 (5 bases). The V gene's germline CDR1 is KGHSH and CDR2 LQKENI. CDR3 length: 16 amino acids. The germline V and J ends were trimmed by 5 bases and 2 bases, with 16 bases remaining between them. The CDR3 region is CASSVSAEGAYNEQFF. In nucleotides, the CDR3 is TGTGCCAGCTCAGTGTCGGCAGAAGGGGCCTACAATGAGCAGTTCTTC.

J is TRBJ1-4 and V is TRBV5-1, with 7 bases lining up with TRBD1. CDR3 size: 15 residues. Germline V gene sequence: CDR1 SGHRS, CDR2 YFSETQ. V was pared by 3 bases and J by 8 bases, with 10 bases of the junction left unmatched. DNA of the CDR3: TGCGCCAGCAGCTGGGAGAACAGGGGAAAGGAAAAACTGTTTTTT. Amino acids: CASSWENRGKEKLFF.

The gene calls are TRBV7-8 and TRBJ1-3; tentatively, D is TRBD1 (5 bases). Trimming cost V 3 bases and J 4 bases, with 10 bases left between them. This CDR3 spans 14 amino acids. Germline CDR1 is SGHVS and CDR2 is FQNEAQ. CDR3 sequence reads: CASSFRVSGNTIYF. The CDR3 DNA sequence: TGTGCCAGCAGCTTCAGGGTATCAGGAAACACCATATATTTT.

This chain uses TRBV9 with TRBJ1-6, with 8 nucleotides matching TRBD1. Germline V CDR1 and CDR2: SGDLS, YYNGEE. The J segment lost 1 base and the V segment lost 3 bases, leaving 6 bases of the junction unmatched. The CDR3 consists of 17 residues. The CDR3 is CASSDHRGMSYNSPLHF. The CDR3 DNA is TGTGCCAGCAGCGACCACAGGGGGATGTCCTATAATTCACCCCTCCACTTT.

CDR3 region: CASSPGGLAGVSSYNEQFF. The CDR3 DNA sequence: TGTGCCAGCAGCCCGGGCGGACTAGCGGGAGTTAGCTCCTACAATGAGCAGTTCTTC. The V gene is TRBV4-2, the J gene TRBJ2-1; 13 nucleotides match TRBD2. V was clipped by 4 bases and J by 0 bases; unmatched bases: 9. Per the germline V gene, CDR1 is LGHNA and CDR2 is YNFKEQ. The CDR3 length is 19 residues.

The DNA for the CDR3 is TGTGCCAGCAGCCCAACGACAGGGTCCGTCTACGAGCAGTACTTC. Protein: CASSPTTGSVYEQYF. This chain links TRBV3-1 (or the pseudogene TRBV3-2) with TRBJ2-7; 7 bases are shared with TRBD1. V lost 4 bases to trimming and J lost 3 bases; unmatched junction nucleotides: 9. This CDR3 is 15 amino acids long. Germline-derived CDR1 and CDR2 are LGHDT and YNNKEL (reference sequence).

This chain connects TRBV27 to TRBJ2-1; TRBD2 agrees at 10 bases. Germline V lookup: CDR1 MNHEY, CDR2 SMNVEV (reference sequence). This CDR3 comprises 17 residues. The ends lost 3 bases at V and 9 bases at J; junction bases unmatched: 14. DNA for the CDR3: TGTGCCAGCAGTTTTGGTCAAGCGGGAGGGCTGGGGGGTGAGCAGTTCTTC. Translated: CASSFGQAGGLGGEQFF.

The chain employs TRBV5-1 and TRBJ2-2; 12 bases are a match to TRBD1. The ends lost 6 bases at V and 6 bases at J; junction bases unmatched: 6. From germline, CDR1 is SGHRS and CDR2 YFSETQ. This CDR3 is built from 15 residues. The CDR3 reads CASTPGQGASGELFF. The CDR3 region has the DNA TGCGCCAGCACCCCGGGACAGGGGGCGTCCGGGGAGCTGTTTTTT.

Here the CDR3 DNA reads TGTGCCAGCAGCTTGGACAGGGTTGGTGAGCAGTACTTC. Its protein product is CASSLDRVGEQYF. The chain uses TRBV5-6 and TRBJ2-7, with D maybe TRBD1 (6 bases). Germline CDR1 and CDR2: SGHDT and YYEEEE. This CDR3 is 13 amino acids long. Between the trimmed V and J ends, which lost 0 bases and 7 bases, there was a span of 11 bases.

This clone was observed a single time. This rearrangement joins TRBV29-1 to TRBJ1-5, with 8 bases aligning to TRBD1. Germline CDR1 and CDR2: SQVTM and ANQGSEA. Trimming removed 6 bases from V and 3 bases from J; junction bases left unmatched: 7. CDR3 length: 14 amino acids. This CDR3 reads CSVLDRGYNQPQHF. CDR3 nucleotides: TGCAGCGTCCTTGACAGGGGCTACAATCAGCCCCAGCATTTT.

The chain is built from TRBV7-2 and TRBJ1-4; D not resolved. The CDR3 runs to 15 residues. Trimming left V 3 bases short and J 6 bases short, with 14 bases between. The germline CDR1 and CDR2 sequences are SGHTA and FQGNSA. CDR3 region: CASSLGRGWDEKLFF. The CDR3 nucleotides are TGTGCCAGCAGCTTGGGTCGGGGTTGGGATGAAAAACTGTTTTTT.

The V gene is TRBV4-1, the J gene TRBJ2-7; weak D call: TRBD1 (5 bases). The CDR3 is made up of 16 amino acids. V lost 3 bases and J lost 0, with 15 bases in between. The germline V gene encodes CDR1 MGHRA and CDR2 YSYEKL. As DNA, the CDR3 is TGCGCCAGCAGCCAGGGGCCCTACCGATCCTCCTACGAGCAGTACTTC. This sequence encodes CASSQGPYRSSYEQYF.

In this sample, this clone turned up once. This rearrangement joins TRBV3-1 (or the pseudogene TRBV3-2) to TRBJ2-1; D call uncertain. CDR3 length equals 13 residues. Germline assignment: CDR1 LGHDT and CDR2 YNNKEL (reference sequence). With 1 base removed from V and 4 bases from J, the gap between germline ends came to 5 bases. This CDR3 is CASSQVVYNEQFF. The CDR3 DNA reads TGTGCCAGCAGCCAAGTCGTATACAATGAGCAGTTCTTC.

The chain couples TRBV14 to TRBJ1-4; 9 bases match TRBD1. Germline V gene sequence: CDR1 SGHDN, CDR2 FVKESK. The CDR3 consists of 15 residues. With 2 bases clipped from V and 9 bases from J, the junction kept 7 bases outside the gene matches. The CDR3 coding sequence is TGTGCCAGCAGCCAAACCGGGACAGGGCCCAAAAAACTGTTTTTT. Amino acids: CASSQTGTGPKKLFF.

The count of this clone is one. The chain has TRBV24-1 and TRBJ2-3; D gene ambiguous. The CDR3 is made up of 14 amino acids. Looked up from germline, CDR1 is KGHDR and CDR2 is SFDVKD. Deletions cut 0 bases from V and 1 base from J, with 4 bases between. The DNA for the CDR3 is TGTGCCACCAGTGATTTGCAGGGCACAGATACGCAGTATTTT. Residues: CATSDLQGTDTQYF.

This clone was seen a single time. The chain joins TRBV7-9 to TRBJ1-4; 7 nucleotides agree with TRBD1. In germline, CDR1 is SEHNR, CDR2 FQNEAQ (reference sequence). There are 16 residues in the CDR3. V was clipped by 5 bases and J by 4 bases; unmatched bases: 10. The CDR3 bases are TGTGCCAGCAGCCTAGAACAGGGGCCGTATAATGAAAAACTGTTTTTT. Its protein product is CASSLEQGPYNEKLFF. Full variable domain (outside the CDR3, taken from reference TRBV7-9 and TRBJ1-4): DTGVSQNPRHKITKRGQNVTFRCDPISEHNRLYWYRQTLGQGPEFLTYFQNEAQLEKSRLLSDRFSAERPKGSFSTLEIQRTEQGDSAMYLCASSLEQGPYNEKLFFGSGTQLSVL.